A selection of T cell receptor beta chains follows, all from one sample in a study of blood T cell repertoires in COVID-19. Method: immunoSEQ multiplex PCR; TCRdb's copy keeps in-frame clones and lacks some. The table includes fewer than 250,000 clones, roughly 80% detected once. Sequencing was performed on peripheral blood. All receptors derive from a woman aged 50 to 60 with acute or convalescent COVID-19. CDR3s leave out the opening cysteine and the closing phenylalanine or tryptophan.

cdr3_length	v_call	j_call	cdr3_aa
14	TRBV10-3	TRBJ2-3	AISESLAGGGDTQY
11	TRBV2	TRBJ2-4	ASRPGQQNIQY
12	TRBV7-8	TRBJ2-5	ASSLDRAQETQY
13	TRBV5-6	TRBJ2-2	ASSLQGGNTGELF
12	TRBV30	TRBJ2-2	AWSRKRNTGELF
12	TRBV6-2/TRBV6-3	TRBJ1-5	ASSPGGQGQPQH
13	TRBV27	TRBJ2-7	ASRLSYDSSYEQY
12	TRBV5-5	TRBJ2-7	ASSLTLAGVEQY
12	TRBV5-1	TRBJ1-2	ASSISGTGDGYT
13	TRBV4-3	TRBJ1-5	ASSQYLTGVQPQH
13	TRBV19	TRBJ1-2	ASSIPRGQSYGYT
13	TRBV5-6	TRBJ2-5	ASSLDGGGSRTQY
12	TRBV10-1	TRBJ2-7	ASSSGLGAYEQY
14	TRBV28	TRBJ2-2	ASSHDRVGITGELF
14	TRBV6-5	TRBJ2-2	ASSYITGGAGGELF
17	TRBV15	TRBJ2-1	ATSRDSGLSGLSYNEQF
12	TRBV15	TRBJ2-1	ATSRRLSYNEQF
14	TRBV18	TRBJ2-2	ASSPMRGRNTGELF